This TCR beta chain was profiled in a study of blood T cell repertoires in COVID-19. Study background: There were acute and convalescent COVID-19 samples, and they came from the United States, Italy and Spain. PBMCs, B-cell-depleted T cells, or T cells provided the cDNA or gDNA that made up the material.

Source study methods: Scientists estimated how many nucleated cells there were by amplifying reference gene primers. The table came from immunoSEQ multiplex PCR; TCRdb's copy has only in-frame clones and leaves some out. V and J calls and clone size are given by that table; D and trimming were obtained from the DNA. This repertoire shows just under 45,000 clones, about 86% found once; its top ten account for less than 50%. CDR1 is MDHEN, CDR2 SYDVKM, per germline. V was pared by 3 bases and J by 4 bases, with 7 bases of the junction left unmatched. This CDR3 comprises 15 residues. Material for sequencing was peripheral blood. The receptor was derived from a human donor in a cohort sampled during active COVID-19. This chain joins TRBV28 and TRBJ1-2; TRBD1 aligns across 8 bases. This CDR3 reads CASSFSPGGGYGYTF. In DNA form, the CDR3 reads TGTGCCAGCAGTTTCAGCCCAGGGGGCGGCTATGGCTACACCTTC.